The present T cell receptor beta chain was sequenced within a study of cytomegalovirus exposure and HLA in healthy donors. Study at large: Earlier, approximately 110 million unique TCR beta sequences were recovered from around 180 million T cells by an analysis.

Germline lookup yields CDR1 SGDLS and CDR2 YYNGEE. V shed 3 bases and J 4 bases; nucleotides not matched to a gene: 11. This CDR3 has 16 residues. 60 Vbeta and 13 Jbeta primers were used in PCR. Profiling relied on immunoSEQ multiplex PCR, and the TCRdb table lists in-frame clones only, not all of them. The profile shows about 190,000 clones, 75% to 90% of them singletons. The V and J genes are TRBV9 and TRBJ2-7; TRBD2 matches 9 bases. This clonotype was obtained from a man in his forties in good health and CMV-seropositive. Source material: PBMCs. Here the CDR3 reads CASSARSGGAQYEQYF. The CDR3 DNA follows: TGTGCCAGCAGCGCCCGTAGCGGGGGTGCTCAGTACGAGCAGTACTTC. Full variable domain (remainder filled in from reference TRBV9 and TRBJ2-7): DSGVTQTPKHLITATGQRVTLRCSPRSGDLSVYWYQQSLDQGLQFLIQYYNGEERAKGNILERFSAQQFPDLHSELNLSSLELGDSALYFCASSARSGGAQYEQYFGPGTRLTVT.